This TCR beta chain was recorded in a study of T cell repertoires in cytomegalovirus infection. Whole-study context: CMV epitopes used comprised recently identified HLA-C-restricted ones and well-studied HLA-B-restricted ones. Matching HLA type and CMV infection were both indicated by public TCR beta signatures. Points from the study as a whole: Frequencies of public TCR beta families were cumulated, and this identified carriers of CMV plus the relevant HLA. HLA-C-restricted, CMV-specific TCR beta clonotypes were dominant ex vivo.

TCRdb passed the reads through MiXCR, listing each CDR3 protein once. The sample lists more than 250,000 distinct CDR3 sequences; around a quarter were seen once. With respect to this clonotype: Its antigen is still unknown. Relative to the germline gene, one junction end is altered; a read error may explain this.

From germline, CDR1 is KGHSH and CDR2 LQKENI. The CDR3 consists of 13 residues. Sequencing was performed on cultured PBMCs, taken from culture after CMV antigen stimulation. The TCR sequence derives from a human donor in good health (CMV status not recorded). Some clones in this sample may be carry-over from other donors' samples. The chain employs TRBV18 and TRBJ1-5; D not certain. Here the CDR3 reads CASLPPVVQPQHF. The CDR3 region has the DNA TGTGCCAGCTTACCACCAGTGGTTCAGCCCCAGCATTTT.